Below are 18 T cell receptor beta chains sequenced from a single sample in a study of CD8 T cells in ankylosing spondylitis. TCRdb reanalysed the 5' RACE reads using MiXCR and keeps one entry per CDR3 protein. The sample carries 200,000 or so distinct CDR3 sequences, around a quarter recorded once. Material for sequencing was blood, either unsorted or a sorted T cell fraction (not recorded which). The receptors come from a male donor with ankylosing spondylitis or in good health (not recorded which).

This clonotype occurred a few times. The V call is TRBV2, the J call TRBJ2-7; no firm D call. CDR1 is SNHLY and CDR2 is FYNNEI in the germline V gene. The CDR3 contains 12 residues. With 7 bases removed from V and 3 bases from J, the gap between germline ends came to 10 bases. The CDR3 protein is CASTQGSYEQYF. The CDR3 DNA reads TGTGCCAGCACCCAAGGCAGCTACGAGCAGTACTTC.

This clonotype was counted at least ten times. The J gene is TRBJ2-1, the V gene TRBV5-1; 10 nucleotides align to TRBD1. The length of the CDR3 is 14 residues. Germline V gene sequence: CDR1 SGHRS, CDR2 YFSETQ. V trimming: 3 bases; J trimming: 7 bases; junction bases outside the gene matches: 4. Written as DNA, the CDR3 is TGCGCCAGCAGCTGGGGACAGGGGCAAAATGAGCAGTTCTTC. Protein sequence: CASSWGQGQNEQFF.

The genes are TRBV5-5 and TRBJ2-7; 9 positions agree with TRBD1. CDR1 and CDR2 (germline): SGHKS, YYEKEE (reference sequence). Unmatched junction bases numbered 4, after V lost 5 bases and J lost 4 bases. This CDR3 is built from 13 residues. The CDR3 coding sequence is TGTGCCAGCAGGGGGACAGGGCAATACGAGCAGTACTTC. It translates to CASRGTGQYEQYF.

In its sample, this clonotype was seen many times. The rearrangement links TRBV4-1 to TRBJ1-5; D remains ambiguous. CDR3 size: 16 residues. Trimming cost V 3 bases and J 1 base, with 13 bases left between them. CDR1 is MGHRA and CDR2 is YSYEKL in the germline V gene. This CDR3 reads CASSQPASGSNQPQHF. The CDR3 DNA follows: TGCGCCAGCAGCCAGCCGGCCTCTGGAAGCAATCAGCCCCAGCATTTT.

This clonotype was found many times. The chain combines TRBV6-2 or TRBV6-3 with TRBJ2-7; 9 bases are shared with TRBD1. CDR3 length: 15 amino acids. Germline loops: CDR1 MNHEY, CDR2 SVGEGT. The junction had 14 bases not matched to a gene; V was cut back by 5 bases and J by 9 bases. CDR3: CASSHPGQGRPPQYF. CDR3 nucleotide sequence: TGTGCCAGCAGTCACCCGGGACAGGGTCGTCCACCGCAGTACTTC.

The rearrangement uses TRBV10-3 and TRBJ2-7; 8 nucleotides line up with TRBD1. Losses at the gene ends were 2 bases for V and 6 bases for J; bases not matched to a gene: 6. The V gene's germline CDR1 is ENHRY and CDR2 SYGVKD. The length of the CDR3 is 14 residues. Here the CDR3 DNA reads TGTGCCATCAGTGAGGCAGGGGGCGCCTCCGAGCAGTACTTC. Translating gives CAISEAGGASEQYF.

Concerning this clonotype: This may be a read error, as it is one base from a much larger clone. The V gene is TRBV20-1, the J gene TRBJ2-7, with D possibly TRBD1 on 6 matching bases. The CDR3 consists of 12 residues. V lost 6 bases to trimming and J lost 0 bases, with 9 bases between them. Germline loops: CDR1 DFQATT, CDR2 SNEGSKA (reference sequence). The CDR3 is CSAGTFSYEQYF. The CDR3 nucleotides read TGCAGTGCGGGGACATTCTCCTACGAGCAGTACTTC.

This chain connects TRBV5-1 to TRBJ2-3; no firm D call. Germline V gene sequence: CDR1 SGHRS, CDR2 YFSETQ. The CDR3 extends over 15 amino acids. The V end lost 1 base, the J end lost 2 bases, and 11 bases lay between the germline ends. CDR3 amino acids: CASSLLVLPTDTQYF. The CDR3 nucleotides read TGCGCCAGCAGCTTGTTGGTTTTACCCACAGATACGCAGTATTTT.

In this sample, this clonotype turned up a few times. The gene calls are TRBV20-1 and TRBJ1-4; TRBD1 is a possible D gene (5 bases). The CDR3 has 13 residues. Germline CDR1 is DFQATT and CDR2 is SNEGSKA (reference sequence). V dropped 5 bases and J dropped 7 bases, with 14 bases sitting between them. CDR3 protein: CSAEGVASEKLFF. In DNA form, the CDR3 reads TGCAGTGCTGAAGGGGTGGCGAGTGAAAAACTGTTTTTT.

This clonotype was counted ten times or more. V usage is TRBV29-1 and J usage is TRBJ2-1; 9 bases fit TRBD1. Trimming cost V 4 bases and J 9 bases; bases outside gene matches: 13. CDR3 length: 15 residues. CDR1 SQVTM and CDR2 ANQGSEA come from the germline V gene. The CDR3 reads CSVANPGQGRGEQFF. The CDR3, as DNA: TGCAGCGTTGCTAACCCCGGACAGGGGCGGGGTGAGCAGTTCTTC.

This clonotype was seen ten or more times. The rearrangement links TRBV29-1 to TRBJ2-1; D gene uncertain. The germline V gene encodes CDR1 SQVTM and CDR2 ANQGSEA. The CDR3 is 13 residues long. V was clipped by 5 bases and J by 4 bases, with 12 bases between them. The CDR3 sequence: CSVSRTEYNEQFF. CDR3 DNA sequence: TGCAGCGTTTCCCGGACGGAATACAATGAGCAGTTCTTC.

The chain couples TRBV6-5 to TRBJ2-5; D is unresolved. Germline V gene data show CDR1 as MNHEY and CDR2 as SVGAGI. Trimming pared 2 bases from V and 0 bases from J, leaving 7 bases between. This CDR3 is 14 amino acids long. The CDR3 sequence: CASSYGIYQETQYF. For the CDR3, the DNA is TGTGCCAGCAGTTACGGGATTTACCAAGAGACCCAGTACTTC.

The sample holds many counts of this clonotype. This sequence joins TRBV20-1 and TRBJ2-7, with D perhaps TRBD2 (5 bases). The CDR3 spans 14 residues. Trimming left V 5 bases short and J 0 bases short, with 14 bases between. The germline CDR1 and CDR2 sequences are DFQATT and SNEGSKA (reference sequence). The CDR3 spells CSAAVPGSSYEQYF. CDR3 DNA: TGCAGTGCTGCCGTTCCTGGGAGCTCCTACGAGCAGTACTTC.

This clonotype was detected ten times or more. V and J are TRBV4-3 and TRBJ2-5; no clear D gene. The CDR3 contains 14 residues. V was trimmed by 4 bases and J by 5 bases, leaving 14 bases between them. The V gene's germline CDR1 is LGHNA and CDR2 YSLEER. CDR3 coding DNA: TGCGCCAGCAGCCGCACAGTGGGAAAGGAGACCCAGTACTTC. Translation gives CASSRTVGKETQYF.

In its sample, this clonotype was seen many times. The V and J genes are TRBV9 and TRBJ1-1; D remains unclear. This CDR3 is 16 amino acids long. Germline values: CDR1 SGDLS, CDR2 YYNGEE. Trimming took 2 bases from V and 1 from J, leaving 15 bases between them. In DNA, the CDR3 is TGTGCCAGCAGCGTGGGGTTGCTGGGTAGGAACACTGAAGCTTTCTTT. Protein product: CASSVGLLGRNTEAFF.

This chain connects TRBV20-1 to TRBJ1-1; D unclear. CDR1 and CDR2 (germline): DFQATT, SNEGSKA (reference sequence). The CDR3 sequence is 13 residues long. The V and J ends lost 0 bases and 11 bases respectively, with 16 bases between them. CDR3: CSARDRKGVWAFF. The CDR3 DNA reads as TGCAGTGCTAGAGATCGGAAGGGAGTGTGGGCTTTCTTT.

Many counts were recorded for this clonotype. V is TRBV10-3 and J is TRBJ2-1, with D possibly TRBD1 on 5 matching bases. Per the germline V gene, CDR1 is ENHRY and CDR2 is SYGVKD. Deletions cut 3 bases from V and 6 bases from J, with 15 bases between. The CDR3 has 15 residues. The CDR3 loop is CAISDFDSLINEQFF. The CDR3 DNA is TGTGCCATCAGTGATTTCGACAGTCTCATCAATGAGCAGTTCTTC.

This clonotype was picked up many times. The chain links TRBV29-1 to TRBJ2-5, with TRBD2 matching over 14 bases. Germline V gene sequence: CDR1 SQVTM, CDR2 ANQGSEA. The CDR3 extends over 16 amino acids. With V trimmed by 5 bases and J by 4 bases, 9 bases remained unmatched. The CDR3, as DNA: TGCAGCGTTCCCGGGACTAGCGGGAGTTTCGCAGAGACCCAGTACTTC. Translating it yields CSVPGTSGSFAETQYF.